What follows are 13 T cell receptor beta chains derived from one specimen sequenced in a study of blood T cell repertoires in COVID-19. Here immunoSEQ multiplex PCR was the method, and the copy in TCRdb shows in-frame clones only, minus some. The sample consists of about 500,000 clones, about 88% of them appearing once. Specimen: peripheral blood. These receptors were collected from a man younger than 35 with COVID-19, enrolled during active disease.

The CDR3 sequence: CSASFGQNQPQHF. DNA for the CDR3: TGCAGTGCTAGTTTCGGACAGAATCAGCCCCAGCATTTT. The chain joins TRBV20-1 to TRBJ1-5; D is possibly TRBD1 (6 bases). Trimming pared 3 bases from V and 4 bases from J, leaving 10 bases between. The CDR3 covers 13 residues. From germline, CDR1 is DFQATT and CDR2 SNEGSKA (reference sequence).

The chain is built from TRBV11-2 and TRBJ2-2; 8 bases are shared with TRBD2. CDR3 length equals 15 residues. Unmatched junction bases numbered 5, after V lost 2 bases and J lost 6 bases. The germline V gene has CDR1 SGHAT and CDR2 FQNNGV. CDR3: CASSLTAGVPGELFF. The CDR3 coding sequence is TGTGCCAGCAGCTTAACAGCGGGAGTCCCCGGGGAGCTGTTTTTT.

For the CDR3, the DNA is TGTGCCAGCAGCTTGCGACGGACTGGCACCGGGGAGCTGTTTTTT. It specifies CASSLRRTGTGELFF. This chain uses TRBV5-5 with TRBJ2-2, with D perhaps matching TRBD2 (5 bases). Germline CDR1 reads SGHKS; CDR2 reads YYEKEE (reference sequence). Trimming cost V 1 base and J 4 bases, with 11 bases left between them. This CDR3 has 15 amino acids.

V usage is TRBV27 and J usage is TRBJ2-1, with 8 bases lining up with TRBD2. Germline V CDR1 and CDR2: MNHEY, SMNVEV (reference sequence). The CDR3 consists of 18 residues. Germline trimming cut 4 bases from V and 0 bases from J; bases unmatched to any gene: 11. The CDR3 sequence: CASSSPRGGRSSYNEQFF. The CDR3 DNA reads as TGTGCCAGCAGTTCTCCCCGGGGCGGGAGGAGCTCCTACAATGAGCAGTTCTTC.

On this clone itself: Its ends do not fully match the called genes, so a read error is possible. The rearrangement links TRBV6-1 to TRBJ2-7; the match to TRBD1 covers 8 bases. Per germline, CDR1 MNHNS and CDR2 SASEGT. The CDR3 length is 15 residues. DNA for the CDR3: TGTGCCAGCAGAGAAGGACAGGGAAGGACCTACGAGCAGTACTTC. Its protein is CASREGQGRTYEQYF.

This clone was found once. The DNA for the CDR3 is TGCGCCAGCAGCCAAGATCCGGCAGGGGGCCATCAGGCCCTCCACTTT. Protein product: CASSQDPAGGHQALHF. This chain joins TRBV4-1 and TRBJ1-6; TRBD1 matches at 8 bases. This CDR3 is 16 amino acids long. Per germline, CDR1 MGHRA and CDR2 YSYEKL. V lost 0 bases and J lost 14; bases outside the gene matches: 12.

This clone was observed a handful of times. This chain connects TRBV29-1 to TRBJ1-3; maybe TRBD1 (5 bases). Germline V gives CDR1 SQVTM, CDR2 ANQGSEA. This CDR3 is built from 15 residues. Trimming removed 4 bases at V and 4 bases at J, with 17 bases between. The chain's CDR3 is CSVGEDTSPGNTIYF. The CDR3 region has the DNA TGCAGCGTTGGGGAGGACACCTCTCCAGGAAACACCATATATTTT.

The chain uses TRBV2 and TRBJ2-7, with 9 bases that match TRBD2. Germline values: CDR1 SNHLY, CDR2 FYNNEI. Germline trimming cut 2 bases from V and 1 base from J; bases unmatched to any gene: 6. CDR3 length: 16 residues. The CDR3 DNA is TGTGCCAGCAGTGAAAGCGGGGGGCAGCAATCCTACGAGCAGTACTTC. Translated: CASSESGGQQSYEQYF. Filled out from reference TRBV2 and TRBJ2-7, the complete variable domain reads EPEVTQTPSHQVTQMGQEVILRCVPISNHLYFYWYRQILGQKVEFLVSFYNNEISEKSEIFDDQFSVERPDGSNFTLKIRSTKLEDSAMYFCASSESGGQQSYEQYFGPGTRLTVT.

This clone was detected a few times. The chain carries TRBV10-2 and TRBJ1-6, with 7 bases aligning to TRBD1. The CDR3 sequence is 13 residues long. The trim removed 3 bases at V and 10 bases at J, leaving 3 bases unmatched. CDR1 is WSHSY, CDR2 SAAADI, per germline. The CDR3 region is CASSDTGESPLHF. The CDR3 DNA reads as TGCGCCAGCAGTGACACAGGGGAATCACCCCTCCACTTT.

The genes are TRBV2 and TRBJ2-5; tentatively, D is TRBD2 (5 bases). The germline gives CDR1 SNHLY, CDR2 FYNNEI. V lost 7 bases and J 4 bases, leaving 10 bases between the germline ends. CDR3 size: 12 residues. This chain's CDR3 is CASTRGGETQYF. CDR3 coding DNA: TGTGCCAGCACCCGGGGTGGAGAGACCCAGTACTTC.

This chain connects TRBV19 to TRBJ2-7; D is possibly TRBD2 (5 bases). Germline CDR1 is LNHDA and CDR2 is SQIVND (reference sequence). This CDR3 is built from 13 residues. Trimming shortened V by 6 bases and J by 3 bases, and 12 bases separated the two germline ends. CDR3 bases: TGTGCCAGTAGCTTAAACCGGGACTACGAGCAGTACTTC. It encodes CASSLNRDYEQYF.

The rearrangement uses TRBV7-9 and TRBJ2-3, with D possibly matching TRBD2 (5 bases). V lost 5 bases, J lost 1 base, and 16 bases lay in between. This CDR3 region has 16 residues. CDR1 is SEHNR, CDR2 FQNEAQ, per germline (reference sequence). The CDR3 is CASSPVRTGGTDTQYF. The CDR3 DNA follows: TGTGCCAGCAGCCCAGTCCGGACCGGGGGCACAGATACGCAGTATTTT.

This clone appeared a few times. V usage is TRBV7-9 and J usage is TRBJ2-2, with D tentatively TRBD2 (5 bases). Per the germline V gene, CDR1 is SEHNR and CDR2 is FQNEAQ (reference sequence). Trimming removed 1 base at V and 7 bases at J, with 10 bases between. This CDR3 region has 14 residues. CDR3 nucleotide sequence: TGTGCCAGCAGCTTAGTAGCGTCAGACGGGGAGCTGTTTTTT. It codes for CASSLVASDGELFF.